This passage covers 8 T cell receptor beta chains from one sample sequenced in a study of T cells in Graves' hyperthyroidism and ophthalmopathy. Researchers amplified the TCR beta CDR3 regions from RNA transcripts. Initially, a first-round RT-PCR of the TCR CDR3 employed the HTBI primer set. In TCRdb, the multiplex PCR reads were re-called with MiXCR into one record per CDR3 protein. The sample carries roughly 400,000 distinct CDR3 sequences, 20% to 25% recorded once. The specimen sequenced was blood. Receptors originate from a man aged 45-60 years with Graves' hyperthyroidism.

This clonotype was seen ten or more times. The chain joins TRBV2 to TRBJ2-3; 12 bases align to TRBD2. Per the germline V gene, CDR1 is SNHLY and CDR2 is FYNNEI. The junction had 3 bases not matched to a gene; V was cut back by 6 bases and J by 5 bases. This CDR3 has 14 amino acids. CDR3 protein: CASSWTSGEDTQYF. DNA for the CDR3: TGTGCCAGCAGCTGGACTAGCGGGGAAGATACGCAGTATTTT.

This chain connects TRBV20-1 to TRBJ2-7; 11 nucleotides align to TRBD2. Germline-derived CDR1 and CDR2 are DFQATT and SNEGSKA (reference sequence). There are 14 residues in the CDR3. V gave up 3 bases and J gave up 5 bases; unmatched junction bases: 6. The CDR3 loop reads CSARELAGANEQYF. CDR3 in DNA: TGCAGTGCTAGGGAACTAGCGGGAGCTAACGAGCAGTACTTC.

This clonotype has just a few counts. V and J are TRBV11-1 and TRBJ2-2; 11 positions match TRBD2. After removal of 6 bases from V and 5 bases from J, the junction contained 2 bases not matched to a gene. The CDR3 is 14 residues long. Germline-derived CDR1 and CDR2 are SGHAT and FQDESV (reference sequence). CDR3 protein: CASSRLAGTGELFF. The CDR3 DNA reads TGTGCCAGCAGTCGACTAGCGGGAACCGGGGAGCTGTTTTTT.

The chain is built from TRBV3-1 and TRBJ1-5; 8 bases line up with TRBD1. The CDR3 consists of 15 residues. J lost 3 bases, V lost 2 bases, and 3 bases had no gene match. Germline-derived CDR1 and CDR2 are LGHDT and YNNKEL (reference sequence). The chain's CDR3 is CASSQPGGNNQPQHF. As DNA, the CDR3 is TGTGCCAGCAGCCAACCAGGGGGCAACAATCAGCCCCAGCATTTT.

CDR3 residues: CASSLPGYSYNEQFF. In DNA form, the CDR3 reads TGTGCCAGCAGTTTACCGGGGTACTCCTACAATGAGCAGTTCTTC. V gene TRBV28 combines with J gene TRBJ2-1; D may be TRBD2 (5 bases). Looked up from germline, CDR1 is MDHEN and CDR2 is SYDVKM. The ends were cut back, 2 bases at V and 0 bases at J, with 8 bases in the middle. This CDR3 comprises 15 residues.

This clonotype came up many times. V is TRBV3-1 and J is TRBJ1-6, with 7 bases aligning to TRBD1. Germline CDR1 LGHDT, CDR2 YNNKEL (reference sequence). The CDR3 contains 14 residues. Trimming removed 3 bases from V and 4 bases from J; junction bases left unmatched: 0. The CDR3: CASSQTGYNSPLHF. The CDR3 nucleotides are TGTGCCAGCAGCCAGACAGGGTATAATTCACCCCTCCACTTT.

The CDR3 loop reads CASRPYTDTQYF. Written as DNA, the CDR3 is TGTGCCAGCAGGCCATATACAGATACGCAGTATTTT. The rearrangement links TRBV6-2 or TRBV6-3 to TRBJ2-3; unclear D gene. This CDR3 region has 12 residues. Germline CDR1 is MNHEY and CDR2 is SVGEGT. V shed 6 bases and J shed 3 bases, with 7 bases lying between them.

There are many counts of this clonotype. The rearrangement links TRBV2 to TRBJ2-7; D remains unclear. The CDR3 totals 14 residues. CDR1 SNHLY and CDR2 FYNNEI come from the germline V gene. Between the trimmed V and J ends, which lost 1 base and 2 bases, there was a span of 9 bases. CDR3 sequence (DNA): TGTGCCAGCAGTGAAGGTGTCGAACCCTACGAGCAGTACTTC. Translated: CASSEGVEPYEQYF.